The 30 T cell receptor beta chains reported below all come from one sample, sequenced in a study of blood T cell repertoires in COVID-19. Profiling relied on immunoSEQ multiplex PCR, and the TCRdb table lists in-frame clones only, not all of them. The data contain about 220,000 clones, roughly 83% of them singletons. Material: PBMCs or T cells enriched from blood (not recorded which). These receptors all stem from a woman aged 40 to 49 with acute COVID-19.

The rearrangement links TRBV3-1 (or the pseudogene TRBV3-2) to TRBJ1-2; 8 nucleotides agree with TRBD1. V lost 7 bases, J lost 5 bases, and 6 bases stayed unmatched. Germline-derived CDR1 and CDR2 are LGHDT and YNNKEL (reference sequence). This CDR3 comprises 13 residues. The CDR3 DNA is TGTGCCAGCACCTCAGGGGGCGCTTATGGCTACACCTTC. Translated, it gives CASTSGGAYGYTF.

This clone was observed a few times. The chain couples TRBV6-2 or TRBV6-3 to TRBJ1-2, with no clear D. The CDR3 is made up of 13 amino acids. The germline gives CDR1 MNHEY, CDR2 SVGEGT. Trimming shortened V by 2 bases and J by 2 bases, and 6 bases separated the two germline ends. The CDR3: CASSYQENYGYTF. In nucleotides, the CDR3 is TGTGCCAGCAGTTACCAGGAAAACTATGGCTACACCTTC.

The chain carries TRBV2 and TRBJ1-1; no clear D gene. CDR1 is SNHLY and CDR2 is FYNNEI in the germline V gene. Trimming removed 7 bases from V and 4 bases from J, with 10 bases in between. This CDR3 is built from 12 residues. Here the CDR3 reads CASMWAATEAFF. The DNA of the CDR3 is TGTGCCAGCATGTGGGCAGCCACTGAAGCTTTCTTT. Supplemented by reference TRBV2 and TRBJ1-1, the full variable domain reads EPEVTQTPSHQVTQMGQEVILRCVPISNHLYFYWYRQILGQKVEFLVSFYNNEISEKSEIFDDQFSVERPDGSNFTLKIRSTKLEDSAMYFCASMWAATEAFFGQGTRLTVV.

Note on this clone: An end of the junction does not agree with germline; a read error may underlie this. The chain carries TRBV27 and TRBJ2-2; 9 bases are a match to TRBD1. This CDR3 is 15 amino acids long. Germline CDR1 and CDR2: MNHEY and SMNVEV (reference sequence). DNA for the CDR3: TGTGCCAGCACTTATGGGACAGGGAACGCCGGGGAGCTGTTTTTT. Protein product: CASTYGTGNAGELFF.

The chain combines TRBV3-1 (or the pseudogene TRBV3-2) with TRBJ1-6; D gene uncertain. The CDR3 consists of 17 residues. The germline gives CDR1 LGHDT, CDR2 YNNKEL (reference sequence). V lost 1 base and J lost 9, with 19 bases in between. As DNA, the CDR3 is TGTGCCAGCAGCCAAGTGGCCCGTGGGCAGTTACTTTCACCCCTCCACTTT. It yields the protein CASSQVARGQLLSPLHF.

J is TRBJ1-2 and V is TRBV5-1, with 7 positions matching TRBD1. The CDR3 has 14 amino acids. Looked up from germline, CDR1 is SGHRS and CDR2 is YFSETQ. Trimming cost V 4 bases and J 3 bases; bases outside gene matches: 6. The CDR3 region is CASSTTGDHYGYTF. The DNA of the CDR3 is TGCGCCAGCAGCACAACAGGGGACCACTATGGCTACACCTTC.

CDR3 sequence reads: CASSFGTTGGTEAFF. The CDR3 DNA follows: TGTGCCAGCAGTTTTGGAACAACCGGGGGAACTGAAGCTTTCTTT. This rearrangement joins TRBV27 to TRBJ1-1; TRBD1 might be the D (5 bases). The CDR3 extends over 15 amino acids. V lost 3 bases and J 5 bases, leaving 16 bases between the germline ends. Germline V gene data show CDR1 as MNHEY and CDR2 as SMNVEV (reference sequence).

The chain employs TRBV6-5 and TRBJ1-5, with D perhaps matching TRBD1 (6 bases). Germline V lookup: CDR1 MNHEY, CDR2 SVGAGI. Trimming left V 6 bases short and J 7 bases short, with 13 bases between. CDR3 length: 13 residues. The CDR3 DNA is TGTGCCAGCAGAGATCAGGGGAACCAGCCCCAGCATTTT. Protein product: CASRDQGNQPQHF.

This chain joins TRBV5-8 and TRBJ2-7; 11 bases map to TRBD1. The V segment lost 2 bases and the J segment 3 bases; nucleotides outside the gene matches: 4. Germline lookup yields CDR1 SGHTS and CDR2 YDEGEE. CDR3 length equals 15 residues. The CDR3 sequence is CASSLGQGAVYEQYF. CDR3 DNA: TGTGCCAGCAGCTTAGGACAGGGGGCTGTCTACGAGCAGTACTTC.

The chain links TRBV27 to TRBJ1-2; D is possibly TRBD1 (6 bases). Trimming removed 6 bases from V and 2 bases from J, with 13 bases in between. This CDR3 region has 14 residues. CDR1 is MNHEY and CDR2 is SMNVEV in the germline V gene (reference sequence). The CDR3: CASSPGGQNYGYTF. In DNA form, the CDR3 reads TGTGCCAGCAGCCCCGGCGGACAGAACTATGGCTACACCTTC.

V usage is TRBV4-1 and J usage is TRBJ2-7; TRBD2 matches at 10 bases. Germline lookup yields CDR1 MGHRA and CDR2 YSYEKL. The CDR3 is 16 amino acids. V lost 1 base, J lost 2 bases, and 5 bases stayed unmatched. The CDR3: CASSQAMLAGAYEQYF. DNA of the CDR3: TGCGCCAGCAGCCAAGCTATGCTAGCGGGGGCCTACGAGCAGTACTTC.

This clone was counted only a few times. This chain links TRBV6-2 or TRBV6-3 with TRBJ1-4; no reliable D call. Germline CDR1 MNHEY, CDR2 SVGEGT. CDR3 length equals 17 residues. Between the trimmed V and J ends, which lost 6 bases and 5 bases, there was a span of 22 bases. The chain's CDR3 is CASSPLDSPEPNEKLFF. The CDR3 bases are TGTGCCAGCAGCCCTCTCGACTCGCCGGAACCAAATGAAAAACTGTTTTTT.

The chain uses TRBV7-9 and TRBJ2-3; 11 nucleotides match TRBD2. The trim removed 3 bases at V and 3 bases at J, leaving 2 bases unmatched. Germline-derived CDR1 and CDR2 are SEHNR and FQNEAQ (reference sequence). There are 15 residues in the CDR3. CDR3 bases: TGTGCCAGCAGCTTTACTAGCGGGAGAACAGATACGCAGTATTTT. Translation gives CASSFTSGRTDTQYF.

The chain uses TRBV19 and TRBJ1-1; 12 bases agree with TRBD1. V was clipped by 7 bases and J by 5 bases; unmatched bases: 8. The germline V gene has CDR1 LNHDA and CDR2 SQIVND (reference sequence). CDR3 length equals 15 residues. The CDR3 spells CASTPGQGADTEAFF. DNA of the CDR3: TGTGCCAGTACACCGGGACAGGGGGCGGATACTGAAGCTTTCTTT.

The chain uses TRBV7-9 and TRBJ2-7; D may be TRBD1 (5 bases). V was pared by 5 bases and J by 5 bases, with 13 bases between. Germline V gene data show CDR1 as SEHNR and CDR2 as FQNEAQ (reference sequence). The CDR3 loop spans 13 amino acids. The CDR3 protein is CASSPRWGDEQYF. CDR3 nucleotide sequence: TGTGCCAGCAGCCCTAGGTGGGGCGACGAGCAGTACTTC.

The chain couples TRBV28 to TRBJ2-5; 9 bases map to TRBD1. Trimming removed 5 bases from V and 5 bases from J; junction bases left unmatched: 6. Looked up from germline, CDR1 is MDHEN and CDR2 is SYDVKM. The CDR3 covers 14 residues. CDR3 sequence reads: CASSPTGGKETQYF. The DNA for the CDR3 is TGTGCCAGCAGTCCGACAGGGGGGAAGGAGACCCAGTACTTC.

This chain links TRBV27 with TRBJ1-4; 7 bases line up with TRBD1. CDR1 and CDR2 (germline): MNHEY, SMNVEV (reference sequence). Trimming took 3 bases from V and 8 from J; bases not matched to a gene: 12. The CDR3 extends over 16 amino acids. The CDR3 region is CASSLSGTADGEKLFF. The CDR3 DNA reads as TGTGCCAGCAGTTTGAGTGGGACAGCCGACGGGGAAAAACTGTTTTTT.

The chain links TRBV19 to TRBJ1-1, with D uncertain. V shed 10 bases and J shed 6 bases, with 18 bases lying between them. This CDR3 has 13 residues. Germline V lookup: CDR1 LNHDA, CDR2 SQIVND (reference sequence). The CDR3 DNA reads TGTGCCACTGAGGGAGGCTCCAGGTCTGAAGCTTTCTTT. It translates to CATEGGSRSEAFF.

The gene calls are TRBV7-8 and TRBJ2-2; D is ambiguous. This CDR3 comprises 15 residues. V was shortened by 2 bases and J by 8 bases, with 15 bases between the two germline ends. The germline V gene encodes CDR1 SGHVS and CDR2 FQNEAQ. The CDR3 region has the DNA TGTGCCAGCAGCTTAAGGCGACTCCTTTTGGGGGAGCTGTTTTTT. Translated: CASSLRRLLLGELFF.

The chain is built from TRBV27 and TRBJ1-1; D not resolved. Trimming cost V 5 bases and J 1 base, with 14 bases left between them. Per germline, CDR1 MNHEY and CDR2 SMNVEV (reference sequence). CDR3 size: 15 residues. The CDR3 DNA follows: TGTGCCAGCAGTCCCTATCAAAGTTGGAACACTGAAGCTTTCTTT. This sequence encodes CASSPYQSWNTEAFF.

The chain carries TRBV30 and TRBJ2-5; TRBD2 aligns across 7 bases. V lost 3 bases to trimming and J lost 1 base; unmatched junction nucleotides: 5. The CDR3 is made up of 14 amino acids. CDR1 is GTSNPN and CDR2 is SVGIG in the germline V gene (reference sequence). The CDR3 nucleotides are TGTGCCTGGAGGCGAGGACTAGTCCAAGAGACCCAGTACTTC. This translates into CAWRRGLVQETQYF.

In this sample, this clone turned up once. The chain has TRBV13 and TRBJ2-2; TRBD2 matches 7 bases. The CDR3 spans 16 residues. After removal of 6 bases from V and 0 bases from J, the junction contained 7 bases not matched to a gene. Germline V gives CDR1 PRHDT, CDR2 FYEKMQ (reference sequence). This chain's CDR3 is CASRLTAGANTGELFF. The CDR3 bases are TGTGCCAGCAGGCTAACCGCGGGGGCGAACACCGGGGAGCTGTTTTTT.

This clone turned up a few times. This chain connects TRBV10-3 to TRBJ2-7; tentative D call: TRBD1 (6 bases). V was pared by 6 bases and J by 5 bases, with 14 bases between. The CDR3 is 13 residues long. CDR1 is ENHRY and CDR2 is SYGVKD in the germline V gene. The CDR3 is CAIRGQGIHEQYF. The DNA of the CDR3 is TGTGCCATCAGAGGGCAGGGGATCCACGAGCAGTACTTC.

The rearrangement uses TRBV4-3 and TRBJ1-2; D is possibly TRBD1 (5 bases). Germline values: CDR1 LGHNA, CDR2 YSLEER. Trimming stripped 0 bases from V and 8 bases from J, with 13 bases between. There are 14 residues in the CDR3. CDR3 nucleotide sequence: TGCGCCAGCAGCCAAGATCGGGGGTGGGGAGGCTACACCTTC. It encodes CASSQDRGWGGYTF.

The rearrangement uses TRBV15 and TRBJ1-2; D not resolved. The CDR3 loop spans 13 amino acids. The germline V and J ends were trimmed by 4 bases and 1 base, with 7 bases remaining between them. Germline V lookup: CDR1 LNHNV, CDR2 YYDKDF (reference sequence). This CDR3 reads CATSIGGNYGYTF. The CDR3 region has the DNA TGTGCCACCAGCATCGGTGGTAACTATGGCTACACCTTC.

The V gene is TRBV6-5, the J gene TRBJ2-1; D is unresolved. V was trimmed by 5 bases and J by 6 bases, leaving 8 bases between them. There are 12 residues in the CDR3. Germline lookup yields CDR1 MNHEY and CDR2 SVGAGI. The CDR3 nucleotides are TGTGCCAGCAGTACTCGTTTCAATGAGCAGTTCTTC. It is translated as CASSTRFNEQFF.

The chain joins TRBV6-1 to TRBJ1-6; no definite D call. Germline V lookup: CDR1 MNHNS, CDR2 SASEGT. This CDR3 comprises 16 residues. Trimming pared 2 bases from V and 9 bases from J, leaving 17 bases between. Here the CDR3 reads CASSEITGGWASPLHF. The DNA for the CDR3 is TGTGCCAGCAGTGAAATAACGGGAGGGTGGGCTTCACCCCTCCACTTT.

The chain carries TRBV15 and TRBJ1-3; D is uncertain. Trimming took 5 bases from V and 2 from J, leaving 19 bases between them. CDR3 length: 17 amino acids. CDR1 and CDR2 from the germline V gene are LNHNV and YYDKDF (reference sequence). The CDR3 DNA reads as TGTGCCACCAGCCAATTTCCGGCCGGGGATGCTGGAAACACCATATATTTT. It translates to CATSQFPAGDAGNTIYF.

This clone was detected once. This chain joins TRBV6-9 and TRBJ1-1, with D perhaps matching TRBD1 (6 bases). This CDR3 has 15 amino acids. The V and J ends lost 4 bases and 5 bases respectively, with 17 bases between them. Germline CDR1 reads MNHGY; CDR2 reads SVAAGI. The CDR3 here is CASSSEGGARTEAFF. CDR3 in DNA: TGTGCCAGCAGTTCCGAAGGGGGGGCGAGGACTGAAGCTTTCTTT.

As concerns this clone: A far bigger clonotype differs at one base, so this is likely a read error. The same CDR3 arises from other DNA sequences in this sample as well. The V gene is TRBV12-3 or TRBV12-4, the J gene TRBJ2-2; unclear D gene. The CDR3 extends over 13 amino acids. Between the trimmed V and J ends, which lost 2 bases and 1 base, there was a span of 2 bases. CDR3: CASSLQNTGELFF. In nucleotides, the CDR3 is TGTGCCAGCAGTTTACAGAACACCGGGGAGCTGTTTTTT.